This TCR beta chain was obtained from a study of shared clonotypes between healthy human individuals. This CDR3 is built from 19 residues. CDR1 and CDR2 (germline): WSHSY, SAAADI. The V gene end was trimmed by 0 bases and the J gene end by 1 base; junction bases not matched to a gene: 12. Generated by immunoSEQ multiplex PCR, the TCRdb table keeps only in-frame clones and is missing some. The table includes 2 million to 3 million clones, approximately 93% detected once. Sequenced material: naive CD4+ T cells from PBMCs. Subset of the sample: CD45RA+ positively selected. The sequence was collected from a young man in good health. Some clones in this sample may be carry-over from other donors' samples. This rearrangement joins TRBV10-2 to TRBJ2-7, with TRBD2 matching 10 bases. The chain's CDR3 is CASSESEGGTSVRSYEQYF. CDR3 in DNA: TGCGCCAGCAGTGAGTCTGAGGGTGGGACTAGCGTGAGGTCCTACGAGCAGTACTTC.